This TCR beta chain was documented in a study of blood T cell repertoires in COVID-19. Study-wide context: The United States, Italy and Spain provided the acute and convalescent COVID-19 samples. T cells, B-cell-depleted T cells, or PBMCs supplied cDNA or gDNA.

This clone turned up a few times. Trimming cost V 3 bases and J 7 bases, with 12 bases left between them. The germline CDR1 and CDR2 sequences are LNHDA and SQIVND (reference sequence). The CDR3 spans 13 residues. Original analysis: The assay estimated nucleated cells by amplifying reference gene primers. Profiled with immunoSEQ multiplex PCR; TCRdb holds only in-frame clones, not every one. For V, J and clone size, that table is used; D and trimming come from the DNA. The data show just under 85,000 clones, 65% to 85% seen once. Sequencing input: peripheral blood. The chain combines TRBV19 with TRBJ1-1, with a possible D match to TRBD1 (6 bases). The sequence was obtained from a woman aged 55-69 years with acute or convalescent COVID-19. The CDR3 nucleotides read TGTGCCAGTAGTATGGGAGGGGGGGGTGAAGCTTTCTTT. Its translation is CASSMGGGGEAFF.